The T cell receptor (beta chain) under discussion was sequenced for a study of identical twins. Many counts were recorded for this clonotype. What it binds is not known. Broader study findings: In cord blood, abundant beta clonotypes had fewer insertions; memory showed no trend. The study reached conclusions through statistical analysis that was cross-sectional, not following the same donors.

A universal primer site came from template switching; cDNA carried unique molecular identifiers. MiXCR was run by TCRdb on the 5' RACE reads, yielding one entry per CDR3 protein. The sample lists fewer than 250,000 distinct CDR3 sequences, 7% to 8.5% occurring once. Trimming stripped 5 bases from V and 7 bases from J, with 8 bases between. The CDR3 runs to 11 residues. Germline V gene sequence: CDR1 MNHEY, CDR2 SVGAGI. The data were also submitted as part of a second study, on yellow fever vaccine responses in identical twins.

V and J are TRBV6-5 and TRBJ2-5, with D tentatively TRBD2 (5 bases). The source of this sequence is a woman aged 18-29 years in good health. Sample: CD8+ T cells sorted from blood. CDR3 amino acids: CASSTEGTQYF. DNA of the CDR3: TGTGCCAGCAGTACCGAGGGGACCCAGTACTTC.